This T cell receptor (beta chain) was found in a study of T cells in Graves' hyperthyroidism and ophthalmopathy. Amplified TCR beta CDR3 regions derived from RNA transcripts. The HTBI primer set was used in a first-round RT-PCR of the TCR CDR3. TCRdb fed the multiplex PCR reads into MiXCR, producing one record per CDR3 protein. The sample yields approximately 520,000 distinct CDR3 sequences, around 22% seen once. Exclusions: uncontrolled infection, other autoimmune disease, pregnancy, lactation. The table lists this clonotype with a few counts. The antigen is undetermined. Whole-study findings and limits: Ophthalmopathy was distinguished from stable hyperthyroidism by 13 V-J signatures.

From germline, CDR1 is MDHEN and CDR2 SYDVKM. With 9 bases removed from V and 0 bases from J, the gap between germline ends came to 12 bases. CDR3 length: 14 amino acids. This receptor was obtained from a woman in her 30s with Graves' ophthalmopathy. The chain employs TRBV28 and TRBJ1-5; D possibly corresponds to TRBD1 (5 bases). The material sequenced was blood. CDR3 protein: CASRGVYSNQPQHF. The CDR3 DNA sequence: TGTGCCAGTCGAGGGGTATATAGCAATCAGCCCCAGCATTTT. The full variable domain, completed using reference TRBV28 and TRBJ1-5, is DVKVTQSSRYLVKRTGEKVFLECVQDMDHENMFWYRQDPGLGLRLIYFSYDVKMKEKGDIPEGYSVSREKKERFSLILESASTNQTSMYLCASRGVYSNQPQHFGDGTRLSIL.